One T cell receptor beta chain is described in this entry. This entry is derived from a study of blood T cell repertoires in COVID-19. Study-wide background: Sites in the United States, Italy and Spain provided acute and convalescent COVID-19 samples. In each case, the material was cDNA or gDNA derived from T cells, B-cell-depleted T cells, or PBMCs.

This table comes from immunoSEQ multiplex PCR, and its TCRdb copy is limited to in-frame clones, with some not included. The profile covers hundreds of thousands of clones, with around 84% appearing a single time and roughly 3% taken by the ten largest. Germline assignment: CDR1 SGHRS and CDR2 YFSETQ. The CDR3 totals 16 residues. V lost 2 bases and J lost 1; bases outside the gene matches: 5. The sequenced sample was peripheral blood. This TCR was sampled from a man in his 60s with acute or convalescent COVID-19. This sequence joins TRBV5-1 and TRBJ1-2; 10 nucleotides match TRBD1. In DNA, the CDR3 is TGCGCCAGCAGCTTAACGGGACAGGGGATTAACTATGGCTACACCTTC. Amino acid sequence: CASSLTGQGINYGYTF.